The subject of this entry is one T cell receptor (beta chain). Its antigen specificity is not known. Qualities for individual bases were not recorded, and no much larger clone is one base off. The data are from a study of cytomegalovirus exposure and HLA in healthy donors (dated by TCRdb to 2016 to 2017). Regarding the complete study: According to a later analysis, the roughly 120 validation repertoires were produced on the same platform as the roughly 720 repertoires of the first cohort. The study aimed to test whether cataloging public T cell receptors could reveal signatures of past pathogen exposure. In addition to the first cohort of 500 to 850 subjects, a separate validation cohort of around 110 different subjects was used. High-throughput TCR immunosequencing, statistical association of individual TCRs with disease status, and machine learning were combined to predict cytomegalovirus infection status.

Trimming accounts for 1 base at V and 1 base at J, while the number of junction bases matched to no gene is 5. According to the germline V gene (reference sequence), CDR1 reads LNHNV and CDR2 reads YYDKDF. Including the terminal cysteine and phenylalanine, the CDR3 comprises 16 residues. Only the CDR3 DNA is retained, 48 bases long and in frame from the first base. The library relied on the immunoSEQ multiplex PCR assay. Regarding the original processing steps: To diagnose cytomegalovirus status from the catalog of TCR beta chain sequences, a statistical classification framework was built. Imported from immuneACCESS, the table was reduced by TCRdb to in-frame sequences with V and J called. These copies leave out some clones; in studies compared against another copy, an unresolved V gene accounts for under half, and the cause of the remainder is not known. V and J calls and clone size follow that table, whereas D and trimming were derived from the DNA. Here the sample has about 56,000 clones; almost 97% occur a single time. In total, the top ten clones hold 0.95% to 1.5% of the sample.

The donors were included in the validation cohort of over a hundred subjects, a group kept apart from the roughly 670-subject first cohort. What the research found in general, with its limitations: According to the authors, the approach could potentially be generalized to other disease states and immunological phenotypes. A few of the identified cytomegalovirus-associated TCR beta chains were confirmed in vitro to be specific for cytomegalovirus antigens. In a later analysis, TCRs clustered in the first cohort were found to also tend to co-occur in the 130 or so validation repertoires, with 94% of cluster scores above 0. The study gave a list of about 150 TCR beta chains associated with cytomegalovirus. Most TCR sequences were observed very rarely across donors, whereas some public TCRs were present in many individuals. A later analysis had no HLA typing for the validation cohort, so co-occurrence there was scored across all 110 or so repertoires. The classifier was reported to diagnose cytomegalovirus status with high specificity and sensitivity in both the original cohort and the validation cohort.

The clonotype was recovered from a woman younger than 30 in good health and CMV-seronegative. Specimen: PBMCs. In this chain, TRBV15 is recombined with TRBJ2-5; TRBD2 fits 8 bases in the junction. At the DNA level, the sequence is TGTGCCACCAGCAGAGGGTTGCGGGGGGCCCAAGAGACCCAGTACTTC. Its amino acids are CATSRGLRGAQETQYF.